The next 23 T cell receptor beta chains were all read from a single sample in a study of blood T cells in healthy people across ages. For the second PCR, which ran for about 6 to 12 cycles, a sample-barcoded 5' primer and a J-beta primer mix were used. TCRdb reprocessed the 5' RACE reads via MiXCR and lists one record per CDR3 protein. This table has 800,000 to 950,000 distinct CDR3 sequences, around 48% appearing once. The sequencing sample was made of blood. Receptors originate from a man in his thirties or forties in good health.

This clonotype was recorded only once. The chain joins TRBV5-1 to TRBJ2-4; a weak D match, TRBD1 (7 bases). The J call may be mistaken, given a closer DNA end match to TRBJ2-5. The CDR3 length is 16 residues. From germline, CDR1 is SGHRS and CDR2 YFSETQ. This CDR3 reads CASSSVRGGGGETQYF. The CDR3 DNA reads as TGCGCCAGCAGCTCCGTCCGAGGAGGGGGCGGAGAGACCCAGTACTTC.

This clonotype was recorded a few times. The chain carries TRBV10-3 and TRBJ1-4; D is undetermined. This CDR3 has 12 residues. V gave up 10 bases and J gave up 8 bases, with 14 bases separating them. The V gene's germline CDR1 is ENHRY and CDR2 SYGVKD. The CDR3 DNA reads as TGTGCCACGTCTCCGGAGGACGAAAAACTGTTTTTT. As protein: CATSPEDEKLFF.

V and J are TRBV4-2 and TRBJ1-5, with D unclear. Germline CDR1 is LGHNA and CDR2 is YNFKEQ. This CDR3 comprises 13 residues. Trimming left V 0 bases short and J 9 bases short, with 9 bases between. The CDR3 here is CASSQDTVAPQHF. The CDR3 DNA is TGTGCCAGCAGCCAAGATACAGTAGCGCCCCAGCATTTT.

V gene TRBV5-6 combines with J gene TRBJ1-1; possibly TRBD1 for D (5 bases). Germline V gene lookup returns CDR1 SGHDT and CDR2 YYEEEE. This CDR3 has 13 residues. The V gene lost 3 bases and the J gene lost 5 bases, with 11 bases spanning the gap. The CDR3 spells CASSWDEGTEAFF. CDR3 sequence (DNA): TGTGCCAGCAGCTGGGATGAGGGGACTGAAGCTTTCTTT.

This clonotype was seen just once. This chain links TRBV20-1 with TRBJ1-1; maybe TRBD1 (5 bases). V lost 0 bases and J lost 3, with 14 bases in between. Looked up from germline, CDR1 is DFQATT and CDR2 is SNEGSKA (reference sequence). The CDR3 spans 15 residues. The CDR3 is CSARDHQRGDTEAFF. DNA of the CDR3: TGCAGTGCTAGAGATCACCAGCGGGGGGACACTGAAGCTTTCTTT.

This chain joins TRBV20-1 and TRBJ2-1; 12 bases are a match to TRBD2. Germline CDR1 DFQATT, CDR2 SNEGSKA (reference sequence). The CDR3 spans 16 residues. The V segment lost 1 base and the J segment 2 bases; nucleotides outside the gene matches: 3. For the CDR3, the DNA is TGCAGTGCTAGAGTACTAGCGGGGGGAACCTACAATGAGCAGTTCTTC. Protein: CSARVLAGGTYNEQFF.

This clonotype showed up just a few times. In DNA form, the CDR3 reads TGTGCCAGCAGGGGGACAGGGTTTCTTCAGCCCCAGCATTTT. Translation: CASRGTGFLQPQHF. The chain combines TRBV2 with TRBJ1-5; 9 bases are shared with TRBD1. The CDR3 loop spans 14 amino acids. Unmatched junction bases numbered 6, after V lost 6 bases and J lost 6 bases. Germline CDR1 and CDR2: SNHLY and FYNNEI.

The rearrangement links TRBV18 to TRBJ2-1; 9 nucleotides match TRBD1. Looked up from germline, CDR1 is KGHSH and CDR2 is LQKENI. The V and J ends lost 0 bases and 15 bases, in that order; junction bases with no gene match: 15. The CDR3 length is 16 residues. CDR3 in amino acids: CASSPPSDRGGRVAFF. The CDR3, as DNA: TGTGCCAGCTCACCACCTTCGGACAGGGGAGGACGCGTGGCGTTCTTC.

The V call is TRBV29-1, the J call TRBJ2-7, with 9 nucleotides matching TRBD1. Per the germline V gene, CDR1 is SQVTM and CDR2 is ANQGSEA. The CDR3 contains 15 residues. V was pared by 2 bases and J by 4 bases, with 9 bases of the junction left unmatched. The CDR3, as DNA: TGCAGCGTTGAAATCGGGACAGGGTCTCTATACGAGCAGTACTTC. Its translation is CSVEIGTGSLYEQYF.

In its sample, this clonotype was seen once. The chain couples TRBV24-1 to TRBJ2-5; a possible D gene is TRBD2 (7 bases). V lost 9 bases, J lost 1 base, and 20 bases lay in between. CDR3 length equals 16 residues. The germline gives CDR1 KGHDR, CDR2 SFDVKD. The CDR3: CATQGVGGLSQETQYF. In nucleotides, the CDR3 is TGTGCCACCCAGGGAGTGGGGGGGCTCTCCCAAGAGACCCAGTACTTC.

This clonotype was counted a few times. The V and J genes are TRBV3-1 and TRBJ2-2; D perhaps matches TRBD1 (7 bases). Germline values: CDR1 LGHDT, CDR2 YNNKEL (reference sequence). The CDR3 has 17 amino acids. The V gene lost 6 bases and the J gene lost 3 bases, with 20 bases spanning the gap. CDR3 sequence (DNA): TGTGCCAGCAGTCTCGGAGGGGGCCCTGTGGACACCGGGGAGCTGTTTTTT. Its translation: CASSLGGGPVDTGELFF.

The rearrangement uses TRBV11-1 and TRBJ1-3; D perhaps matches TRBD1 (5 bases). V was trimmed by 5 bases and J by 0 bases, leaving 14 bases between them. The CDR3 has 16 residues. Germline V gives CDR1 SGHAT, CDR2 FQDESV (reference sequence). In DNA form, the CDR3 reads TGTGCCAGCAGCCTGGGACGGGGGAGCTCTGGAAACACCATATATTTT. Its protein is CASSLGRGSSGNTIYF.

The CDR3 region has the DNA TGCAGCGTTAACGAGGGGGCGGAGACCCAGTACTTC. It is translated as CSVNEGAETQYF. The V gene is TRBV29-1, the J gene TRBJ2-5, with TRBD1 matching over 7 bases. J gave up 5 bases and V 5 bases, and 5 bases lay outside the gene matches. The CDR3 has 12 residues. CDR1 is SQVTM and CDR2 is ANQGSEA in the germline V gene.

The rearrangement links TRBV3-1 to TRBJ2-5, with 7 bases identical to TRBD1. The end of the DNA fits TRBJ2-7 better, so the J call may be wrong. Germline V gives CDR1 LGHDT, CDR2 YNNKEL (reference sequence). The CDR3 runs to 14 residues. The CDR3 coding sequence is TGTGCCAGCAGCCCCAGACAGGGCGCACACGAGCAGTACTTC. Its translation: CASSPRQGAHEQYF.

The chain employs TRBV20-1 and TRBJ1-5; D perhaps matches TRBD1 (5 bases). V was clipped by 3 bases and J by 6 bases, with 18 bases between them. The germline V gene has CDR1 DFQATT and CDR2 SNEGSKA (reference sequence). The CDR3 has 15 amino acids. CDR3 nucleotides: TGCAGTGCTAGGGAGGCAGGGAGGGTGGGTCAGCCCCAGCATTTT. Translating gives CSAREAGRVGQPQHF.

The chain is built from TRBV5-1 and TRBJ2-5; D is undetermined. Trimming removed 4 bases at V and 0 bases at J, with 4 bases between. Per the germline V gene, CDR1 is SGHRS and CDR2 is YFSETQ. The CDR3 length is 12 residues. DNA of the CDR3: TGCGCCAGCAGCGACGACCAAGAGACCCAGTACTTC. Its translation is CASSDDQETQYF.

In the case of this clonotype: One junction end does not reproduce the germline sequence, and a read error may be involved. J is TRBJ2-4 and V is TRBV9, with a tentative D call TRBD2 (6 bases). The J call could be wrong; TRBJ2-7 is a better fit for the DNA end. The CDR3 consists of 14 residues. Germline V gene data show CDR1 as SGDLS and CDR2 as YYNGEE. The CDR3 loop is CVSSVQRTTYEQYF. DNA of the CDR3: TGTGTCAGCAGCGTACAGAGGACTACCTACGAGCAGTACTTC.

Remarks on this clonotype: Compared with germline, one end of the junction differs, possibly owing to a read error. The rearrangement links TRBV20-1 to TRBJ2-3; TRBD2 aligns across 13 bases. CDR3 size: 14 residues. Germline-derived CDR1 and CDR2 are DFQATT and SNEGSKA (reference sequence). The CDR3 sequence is CSATGLAGSETQYF. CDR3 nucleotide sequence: TGCAGTGCTACGGGACTAGCGGGGTCAGAGACGCAGTATTTT.

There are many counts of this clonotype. CDR3 loop: CASSTSGTGVSEQYF. In DNA, the CDR3 is TGTGCCAGCAGTACCTCCGGGACAGGGGTTAGCGAGCAGTACTTC. V usage is TRBV28 and J usage is TRBJ2-7; 10 bases match TRBD1. Losses at the gene ends were 5 bases for V and 6 bases for J; bases not matched to a gene: 10. The germline V gene encodes CDR1 MDHEN and CDR2 SYDVKM. There are 15 residues in the CDR3.

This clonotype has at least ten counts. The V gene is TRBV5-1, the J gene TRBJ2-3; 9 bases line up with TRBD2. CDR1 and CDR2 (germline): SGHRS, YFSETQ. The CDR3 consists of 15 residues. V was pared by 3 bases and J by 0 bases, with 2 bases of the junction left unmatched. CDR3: CASSSGTSSTDTQYF. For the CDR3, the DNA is TGCGCCAGCAGCTCCGGGACTAGCAGCACAGATACGCAGTATTTT.

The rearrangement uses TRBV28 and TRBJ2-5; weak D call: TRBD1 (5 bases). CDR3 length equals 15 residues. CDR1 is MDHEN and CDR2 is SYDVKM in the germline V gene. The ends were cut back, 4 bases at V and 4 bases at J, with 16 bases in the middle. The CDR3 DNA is TGTGCCAGCAGTTCAGTAGGGGCGTCCGGAGAGACCCAGTACTTC. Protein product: CASSSVGASGETQYF.

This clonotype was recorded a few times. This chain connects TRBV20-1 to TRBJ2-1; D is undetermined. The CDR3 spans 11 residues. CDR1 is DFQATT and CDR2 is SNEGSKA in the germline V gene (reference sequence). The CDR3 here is CRSGSHNEQFF. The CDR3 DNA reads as TGCAGGTCGGGCTCTCACAATGAGCAGTTCTTC.

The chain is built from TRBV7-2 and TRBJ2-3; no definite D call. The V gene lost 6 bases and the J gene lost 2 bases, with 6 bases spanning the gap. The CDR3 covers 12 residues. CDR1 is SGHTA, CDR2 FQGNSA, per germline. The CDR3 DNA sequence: TGTGCCAGCAGAAGATACACAGATACGCAGTATTTT. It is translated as CASRRYTDTQYF.